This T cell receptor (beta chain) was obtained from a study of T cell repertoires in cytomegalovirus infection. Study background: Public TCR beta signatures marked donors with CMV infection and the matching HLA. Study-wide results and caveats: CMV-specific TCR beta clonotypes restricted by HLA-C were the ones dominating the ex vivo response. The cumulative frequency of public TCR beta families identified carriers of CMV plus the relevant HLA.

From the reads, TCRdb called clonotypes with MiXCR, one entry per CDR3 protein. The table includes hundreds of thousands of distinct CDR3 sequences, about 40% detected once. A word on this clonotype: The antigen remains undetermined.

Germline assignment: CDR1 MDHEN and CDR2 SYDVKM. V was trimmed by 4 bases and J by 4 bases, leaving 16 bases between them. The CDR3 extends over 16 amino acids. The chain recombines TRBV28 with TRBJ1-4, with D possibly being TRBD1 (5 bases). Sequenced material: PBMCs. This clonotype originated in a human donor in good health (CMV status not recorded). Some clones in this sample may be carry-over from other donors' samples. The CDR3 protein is CASSSAGQDYNEKLFF. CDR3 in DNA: TGTGCCAGCAGTTCCGCGGGGCAGGACTATAATGAAAAACTGTTTTTT.